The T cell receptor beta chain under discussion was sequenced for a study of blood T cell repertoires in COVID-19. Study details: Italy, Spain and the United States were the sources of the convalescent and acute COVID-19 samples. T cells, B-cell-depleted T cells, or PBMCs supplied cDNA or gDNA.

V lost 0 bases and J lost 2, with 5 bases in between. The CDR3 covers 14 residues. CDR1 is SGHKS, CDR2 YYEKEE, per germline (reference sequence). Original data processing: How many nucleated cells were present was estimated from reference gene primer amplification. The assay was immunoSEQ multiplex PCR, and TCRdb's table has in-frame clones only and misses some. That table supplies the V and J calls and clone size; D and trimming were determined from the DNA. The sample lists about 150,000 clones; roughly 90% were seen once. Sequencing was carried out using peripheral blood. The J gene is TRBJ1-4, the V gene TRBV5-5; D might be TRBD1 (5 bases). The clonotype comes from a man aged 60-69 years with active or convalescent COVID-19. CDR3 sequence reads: CASSLEGTNEKLFF. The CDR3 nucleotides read TGTGCCAGCAGCTTGGAGGGGACTAATGAAAAACTGTTTTTT.